The clone carrying this T cell receptor (beta chain) was counted ten times or more. Regions amplified from RNA transcripts were the TCR beta CDR3 regions. When the TCR CDR3 underwent first-round RT-PCR, the HTBI primer set was used. One entry per CDR3 protein results from TCRdb running MiXCR on the multiplex PCR reads. The sample records fewer than 400,000 distinct CDR3 sequences, about 15% being singletons. This CDR3 region has 15 residues. The V end was cut by 5 bases, the J end by 1 base, with 12 bases between. This sample stems from a study of T cells in Graves' hyperthyroidism and ophthalmopathy.

J is TRBJ2-4 and V is TRBV12-3 or TRBV12-4, with D possibly matching TRBD1 (6 bases). The source of this sequence is a woman aged 18-29 years with Graves' hyperthyroidism that later progressed to Graves' ophthalmopathy. The specimen sequenced was blood. CDR3 amino acids: CASSDRQGAKNIQYF. The CDR3 bases are TGTGCCAGCAGTGACAGGCAGGGCGCCAAAAACATTCAGTACTTC.